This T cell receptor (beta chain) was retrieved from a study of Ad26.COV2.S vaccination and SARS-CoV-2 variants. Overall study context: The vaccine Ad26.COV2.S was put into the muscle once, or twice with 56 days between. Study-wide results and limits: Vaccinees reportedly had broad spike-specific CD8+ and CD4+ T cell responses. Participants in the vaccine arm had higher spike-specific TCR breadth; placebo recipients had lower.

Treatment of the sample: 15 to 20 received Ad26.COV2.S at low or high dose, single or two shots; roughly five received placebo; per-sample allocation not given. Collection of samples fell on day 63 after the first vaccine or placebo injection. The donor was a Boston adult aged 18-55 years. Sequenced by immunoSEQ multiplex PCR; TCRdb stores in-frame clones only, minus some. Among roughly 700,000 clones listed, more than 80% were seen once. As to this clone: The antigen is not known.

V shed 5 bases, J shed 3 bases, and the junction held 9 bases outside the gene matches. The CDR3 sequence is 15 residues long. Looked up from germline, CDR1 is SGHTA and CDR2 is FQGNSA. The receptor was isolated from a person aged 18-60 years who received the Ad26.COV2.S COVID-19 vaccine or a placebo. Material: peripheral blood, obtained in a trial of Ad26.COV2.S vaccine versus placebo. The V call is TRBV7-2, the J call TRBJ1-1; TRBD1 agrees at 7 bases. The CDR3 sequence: CASSPRQGGDTEAFF. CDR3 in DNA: TGTGCCAGCAGCCCTCGACAGGGTGGGGACACTGAAGCTTTCTTT. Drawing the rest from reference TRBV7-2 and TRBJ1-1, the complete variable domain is GAGVSQSPSNKVTEKGKDVELRCDPISGHTALYWYRQSLGQGLEFLIYFQGNSAPDKSGLPSDRFSAERTGGSVSTLTIQRTQQEDSAVYLCASSPRQGGDTEAFFGQGTRLTVV.